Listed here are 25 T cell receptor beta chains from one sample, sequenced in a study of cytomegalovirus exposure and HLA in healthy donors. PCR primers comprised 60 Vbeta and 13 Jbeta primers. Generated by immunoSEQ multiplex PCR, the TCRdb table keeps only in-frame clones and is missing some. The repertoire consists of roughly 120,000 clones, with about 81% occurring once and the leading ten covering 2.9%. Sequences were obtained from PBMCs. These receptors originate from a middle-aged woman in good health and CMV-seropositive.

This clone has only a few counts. The CDR3 region is CASSQDPGHTSTAETQYF. The CDR3 DNA reads as TGTGCCAGCAGCCAAGATCCCGGACACACTTCCACGGCAGAGACCCAGTACTTC. The rearrangement links TRBV4-2 to TRBJ2-5; weak D call: TRBD1 (5 bases). Trimming took off 0 bases at V and 4 bases at J, with 21 bases between the two ends. CDR1 and CDR2 (germline): LGHNA, YNFKEQ. The CDR3 totals 18 residues.

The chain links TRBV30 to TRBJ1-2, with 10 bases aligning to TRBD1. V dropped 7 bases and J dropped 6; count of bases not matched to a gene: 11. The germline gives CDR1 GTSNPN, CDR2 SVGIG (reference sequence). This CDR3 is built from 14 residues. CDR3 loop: CASSRQGALHGYTF. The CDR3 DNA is TGTGCCTCAAGCCGACAGGGGGCATTGCATGGCTACACCTTC.

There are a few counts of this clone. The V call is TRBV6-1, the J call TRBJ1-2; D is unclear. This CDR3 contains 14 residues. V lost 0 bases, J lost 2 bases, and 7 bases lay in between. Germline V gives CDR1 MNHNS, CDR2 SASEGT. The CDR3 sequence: CASSEADGNYGYTF. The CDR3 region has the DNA TGTGCCAGCAGTGAAGCCGACGGGAACTATGGCTACACCTTC.

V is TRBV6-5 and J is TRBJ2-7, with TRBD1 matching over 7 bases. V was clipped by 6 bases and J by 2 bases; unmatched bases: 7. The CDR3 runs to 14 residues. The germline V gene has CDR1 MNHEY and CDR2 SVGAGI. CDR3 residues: CASSRTQGTYEQYF. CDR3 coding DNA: TGTGCCAGCAGCCGTACACAGGGGACCTACGAGCAGTACTTC.

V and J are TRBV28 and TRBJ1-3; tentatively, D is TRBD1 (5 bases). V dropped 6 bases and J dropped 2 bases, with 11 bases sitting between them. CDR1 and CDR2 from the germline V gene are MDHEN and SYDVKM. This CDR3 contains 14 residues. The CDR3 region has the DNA TGTGCCAGCAGCCCACAGGTGGCTGGAAACACCATATATTTT. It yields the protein CASSPQVAGNTIYF.

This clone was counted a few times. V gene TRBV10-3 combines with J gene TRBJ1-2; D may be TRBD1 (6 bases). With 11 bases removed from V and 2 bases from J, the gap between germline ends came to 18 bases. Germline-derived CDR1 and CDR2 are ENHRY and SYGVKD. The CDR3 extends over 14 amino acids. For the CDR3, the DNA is TGTGCCGTCGAAAAAGGGGGTTCCAACTATGGCTACACCTTC. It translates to CAVEKGGSNYGYTF.

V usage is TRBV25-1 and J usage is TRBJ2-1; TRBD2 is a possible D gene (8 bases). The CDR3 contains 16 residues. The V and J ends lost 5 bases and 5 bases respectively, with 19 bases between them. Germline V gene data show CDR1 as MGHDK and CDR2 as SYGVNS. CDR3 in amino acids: CASSSPGGTANNEQFF. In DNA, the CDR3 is TGTGCCAGCAGTTCGCCGGGGGGGACAGCCAACAATGAGCAGTTCTTC.

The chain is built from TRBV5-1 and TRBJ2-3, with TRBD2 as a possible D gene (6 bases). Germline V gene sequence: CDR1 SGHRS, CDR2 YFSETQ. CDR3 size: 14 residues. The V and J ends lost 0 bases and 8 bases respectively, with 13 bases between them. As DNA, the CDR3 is TGCGCCAGCAGCTTGGCGGAGGGGTCGGGTACGCAGTATTTT. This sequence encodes CASSLAEGSGTQYF.

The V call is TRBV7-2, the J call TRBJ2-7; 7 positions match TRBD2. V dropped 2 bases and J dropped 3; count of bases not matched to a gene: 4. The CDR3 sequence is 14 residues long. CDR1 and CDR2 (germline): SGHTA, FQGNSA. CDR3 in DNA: TGTGCCAGCAGCTTAACAAGCGGGGACTACGAGCAGTACTTC. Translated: CASSLTSGDYEQYF.

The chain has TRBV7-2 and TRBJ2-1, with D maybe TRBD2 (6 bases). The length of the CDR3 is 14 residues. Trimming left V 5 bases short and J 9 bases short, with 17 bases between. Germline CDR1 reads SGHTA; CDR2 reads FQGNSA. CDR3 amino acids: CASSPGLRLGEQFF. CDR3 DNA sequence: TGTGCCAGCAGCCCGGGACTCCGGTTAGGTGAGCAGTTCTTC.

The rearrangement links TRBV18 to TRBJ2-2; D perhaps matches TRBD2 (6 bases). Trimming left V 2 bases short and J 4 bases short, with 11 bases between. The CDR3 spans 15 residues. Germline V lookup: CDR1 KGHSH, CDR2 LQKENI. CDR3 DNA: TGTGCCAGCTCACCATCCCGGGACTCCACCGGGGAGCTGTTTTTT. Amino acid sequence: CASSPSRDSTGELFF.

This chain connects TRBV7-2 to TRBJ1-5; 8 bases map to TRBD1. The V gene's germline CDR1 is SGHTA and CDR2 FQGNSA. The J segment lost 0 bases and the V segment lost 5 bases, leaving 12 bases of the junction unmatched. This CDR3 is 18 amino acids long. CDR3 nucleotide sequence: TGTGCCAGCAGCCCAGAGGGGCAGGGGGCTTATAGCAATCAGCCCCAGCATTTT. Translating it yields CASSPEGQGAYSNQPQHF.

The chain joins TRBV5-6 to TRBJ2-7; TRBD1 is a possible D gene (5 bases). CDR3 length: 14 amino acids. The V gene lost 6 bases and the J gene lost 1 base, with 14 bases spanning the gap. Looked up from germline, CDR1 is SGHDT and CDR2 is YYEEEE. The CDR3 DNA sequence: TGTGCCAGCACCATGTTGACAGAGTCCTACGAGCAGTACTTC. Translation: CASTMLTESYEQYF.

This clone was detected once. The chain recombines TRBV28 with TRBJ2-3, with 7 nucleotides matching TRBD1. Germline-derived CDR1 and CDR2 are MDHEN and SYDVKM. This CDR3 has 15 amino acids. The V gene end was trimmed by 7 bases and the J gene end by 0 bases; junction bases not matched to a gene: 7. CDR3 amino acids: CASTQDRRSTDTQYF. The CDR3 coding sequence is TGTGCCAGCACCCAGGACAGGCGTAGCACAGATACGCAGTATTTT.

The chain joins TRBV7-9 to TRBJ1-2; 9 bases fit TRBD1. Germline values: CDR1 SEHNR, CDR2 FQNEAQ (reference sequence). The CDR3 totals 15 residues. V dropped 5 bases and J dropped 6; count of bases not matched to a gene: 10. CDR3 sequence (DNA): TGTGCCAGCAGCCCCGTTACAGGGGGCGAAGATGGCTACACCTTC. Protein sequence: CASSPVTGGEDGYTF. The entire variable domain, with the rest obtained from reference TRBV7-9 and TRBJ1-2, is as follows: DTGVSQNPRHKITKRGQNVTFRCDPISEHNRLYWYRQTLGQGPEFLTYFQNEAQLEKSRLLSDRFSAERPKGSFSTLEIQRTEQGDSAMYLCASSPVTGGEDGYTFGSGTRLTVV.

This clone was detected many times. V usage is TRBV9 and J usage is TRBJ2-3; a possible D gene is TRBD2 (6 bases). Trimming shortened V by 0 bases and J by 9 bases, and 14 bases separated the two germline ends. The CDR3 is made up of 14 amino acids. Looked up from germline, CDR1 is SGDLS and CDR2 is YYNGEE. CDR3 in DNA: TGTGCCAGCAGCGTAGAATATCGGGGAGGCACGCAGTATTTT. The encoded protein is CASSVEYRGGTQYF.

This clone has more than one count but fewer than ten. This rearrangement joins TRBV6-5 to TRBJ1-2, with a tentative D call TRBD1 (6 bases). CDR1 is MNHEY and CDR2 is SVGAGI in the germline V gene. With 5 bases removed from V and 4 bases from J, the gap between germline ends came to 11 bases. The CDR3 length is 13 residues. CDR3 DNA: TGTGCCAGCAGTAGACAGGTCTTCTATGGCTACACCTTC. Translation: CASSRQVFYGYTF.

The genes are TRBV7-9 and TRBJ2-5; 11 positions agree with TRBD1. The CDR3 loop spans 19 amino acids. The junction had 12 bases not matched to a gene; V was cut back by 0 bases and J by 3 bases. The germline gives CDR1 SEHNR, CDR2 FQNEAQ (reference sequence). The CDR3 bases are TGTGCCAGCAGCTTAGCGTTCGGACAGGGGGCAGCAAACGAAGAGACCCAGTACTTC. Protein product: CASSLAFGQGAANEETQYF.

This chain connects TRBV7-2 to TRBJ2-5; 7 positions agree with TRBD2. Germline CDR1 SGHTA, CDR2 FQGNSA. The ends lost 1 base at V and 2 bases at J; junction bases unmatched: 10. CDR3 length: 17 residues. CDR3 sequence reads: CASSLEFGLAAQETQYF. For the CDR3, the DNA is TGTGCCAGCAGCTTAGAATTCGGGCTAGCGGCTCAAGAGACCCAGTACTTC.

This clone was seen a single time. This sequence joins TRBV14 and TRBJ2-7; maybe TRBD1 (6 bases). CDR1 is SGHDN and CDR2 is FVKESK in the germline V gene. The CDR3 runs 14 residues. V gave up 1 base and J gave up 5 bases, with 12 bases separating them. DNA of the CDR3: TGTGCCAGCAGCCAAGGGACAGATAGACACGAGCAGTACTTC. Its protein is CASSQGTDRHEQYF.

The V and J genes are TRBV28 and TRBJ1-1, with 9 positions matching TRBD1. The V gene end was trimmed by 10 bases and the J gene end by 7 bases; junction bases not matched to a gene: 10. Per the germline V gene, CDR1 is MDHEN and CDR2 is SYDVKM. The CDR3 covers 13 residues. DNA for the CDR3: TGTGCCACACAGGGGGCGGTCTGGGGTGAAGCTTTCTTT. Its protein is CATQGAVWGEAFF.

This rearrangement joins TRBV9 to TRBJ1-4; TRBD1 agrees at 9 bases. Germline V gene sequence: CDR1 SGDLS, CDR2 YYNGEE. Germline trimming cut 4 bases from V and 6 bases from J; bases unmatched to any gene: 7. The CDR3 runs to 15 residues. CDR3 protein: CASSPGQGPYEKLFF. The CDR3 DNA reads TGTGCCAGCAGCCCCGGACAGGGGCCTTATGAAAAACTGTTTTTT.

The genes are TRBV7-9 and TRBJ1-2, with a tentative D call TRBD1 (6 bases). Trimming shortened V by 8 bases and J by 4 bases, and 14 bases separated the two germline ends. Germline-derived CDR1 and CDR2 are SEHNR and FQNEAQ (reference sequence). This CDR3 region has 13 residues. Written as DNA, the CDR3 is TGTGCCAGCGGACAGCCCGGATCCTATGGCTACACCTTC. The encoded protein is CASGQPGSYGYTF.

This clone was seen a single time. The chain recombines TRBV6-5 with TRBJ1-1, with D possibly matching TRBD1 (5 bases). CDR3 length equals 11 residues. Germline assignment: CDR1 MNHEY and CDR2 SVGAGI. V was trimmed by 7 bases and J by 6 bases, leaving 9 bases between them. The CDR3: CASNQGAEAFF. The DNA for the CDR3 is TGTGCCAGCAACCAGGGTGCTGAAGCTTTCTTT.

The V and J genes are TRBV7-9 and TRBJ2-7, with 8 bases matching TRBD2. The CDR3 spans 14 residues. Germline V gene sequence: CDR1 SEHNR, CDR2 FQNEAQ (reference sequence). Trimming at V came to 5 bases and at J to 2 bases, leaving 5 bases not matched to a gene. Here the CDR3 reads CASSHRTSPYEQYF. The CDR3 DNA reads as TGTGCCAGCAGCCACAGGACTAGCCCCTACGAGCAGTACTTC. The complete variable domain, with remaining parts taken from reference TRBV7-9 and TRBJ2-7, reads DTGVSQNPRHKITKRGQNVTFRCDPISEHNRLYWYRQTLGQGPEFLTYFQNEAQLEKSRLLSDRFSAERPKGSFSTLEIQRTEQGDSAMYLCASSHRTSPYEQYFGPGTRLTVT.